One sample yielded the 23 T cell receptor beta chains listed below, sequenced in a study of CD8+ T cells in alopecia areata. Treatment meaning: oral pan-JAK inhibitor, 5-10 mg twice daily. RNA extraction and reverse transcription yielded cDNA as sequencing template. Produced via immunoSEQ multiplex PCR; TCRdb's table is partial and in-frame only. In the table there are about 200,000 clones, roughly three fifths of which are singletons. The sample consisted of CD4+ T cells sorted from blood, taken between weeks 49 and 50, from a patient treated with tofacitinib. These receptors all stem from a human donor with alopecia areata.

This chain uses TRBV9 with TRBJ1-1; 10 bases are a match to TRBD1. The CDR3 length is 14 residues. Germline loops: CDR1 SGDLS, CDR2 YYNGEE. V shed 4 bases, J shed 5 bases, and the junction held 5 bases outside the gene matches. Written as DNA, the CDR3 is TGTGCCAGCAGCCCACGACAGGGGGCTACTGAAGCTTTCTTT. It encodes CASSPRQGATEAFF.

The chain links TRBV6-5 to TRBJ2-7; TRBD1 matches 10 bases. CDR1 is MNHEY and CDR2 is SVGAGI in the germline V gene. Trimming removed 6 bases from V and 2 bases from J; junction bases left unmatched: 4. This CDR3 has 14 residues. Written as DNA, the CDR3 is TGTGCCAGCAGGCGGACAGGGGGAACCTACGAGCAGTACTTC. It codes for CASRRTGGTYEQYF.

This sequence joins TRBV2 and TRBJ2-3, with no clear D. V gave up 10 bases and J gave up 2 bases, with 10 bases separating them. The length of the CDR3 is 12 residues. Germline V gene sequence: CDR1 SNHLY, CDR2 FYNNEI. DNA of the CDR3: TGTGCCACTCGGCCAATCACAGATACGCAGTATTTT. Its protein is CATRPITDTQYF.

CDR3 in amino acids: CASSPSPSLMETQYF. CDR3 in DNA: TGTGCCAGCTCACCGTCGCCTTCCCTAATGGAGACCCAGTACTTC. The rearrangement links TRBV18 to TRBJ2-5; no definite D call. Germline CDR1 KGHSH, CDR2 LQKENI. The V end lost 3 bases, the J end lost 5 bases, and 16 bases lay between the germline ends. CDR3 length equals 15 residues.

The chain uses TRBV2 and TRBJ2-1; D is unclear. The length of the CDR3 is 11 residues. Trimming removed 3 bases at V and 10 bases at J, with 7 bases between. CDR1 SNHLY and CDR2 FYNNEI come from the germline V gene. The CDR3 protein is CASSDGREQFF. DNA for the CDR3: TGTGCCAGCAGTGATGGACGAGAGCAGTTCTTC.

The sample holds one count of this clone. Other DNA sequences in the sample encode the same CDR3. This chain connects TRBV30 to TRBJ1-1; TRBD1 agrees at 8 bases. The CDR3 spans 14 residues. V lost 2 bases to trimming and J lost 2 bases; unmatched junction nucleotides: 4. Germline CDR1 and CDR2: GTSNPN and SVGIG (reference sequence). The CDR3 region is CAWSIGQGNTEAFF. The CDR3 DNA sequence: TGTGCCTGGAGTATAGGACAGGGTAACACTGAAGCTTTCTTT.

This clone has a handful of counts. The chain is built from TRBV29-1 and TRBJ2-7; D may be TRBD2 (6 bases). The CDR3 is made up of 14 amino acids. Trimming removed 6 bases at V and 7 bases at J, with 22 bases between. Germline CDR1 is SQVTM and CDR2 is ANQGSEA. The CDR3 spells CSVELTGTRGEQYF. CDR3 bases: TGCAGCGTAGAACTCACGGGGACCCGGGGGGAGCAGTACTTC.

This clone was counted only a few times. The chain combines TRBV29-1 with TRBJ2-3; D not resolved. Trimming shortened V by 2 bases and J by 3 bases, and 12 bases separated the two germline ends. Germline assignment: CDR1 SQVTM and CDR2 ANQGSEA. CDR3 length: 14 amino acids. The CDR3 DNA sequence: TGCAGCGTTGAAATGTTAACCTCTACAGATACGCAGTATTTT. Translated, it gives CSVEMLTSTDTQYF.

The chain links TRBV9 to TRBJ2-2; tentatively, D is TRBD1 (6 bases). This CDR3 is built from 14 residues. With 6 bases removed from V and 1 base from J, the gap between germline ends came to 10 bases. Germline CDR1 and CDR2: SGDLS and YYNGEE. The CDR3: CASTWGRNTGELFF. The DNA for the CDR3 is TGTGCCAGCACCTGGGGGCGGAACACCGGGGAGCTGTTTTTT.

About this clone: Additional DNA sequences in this sample encode the identical CDR3. The chain joins TRBV5-6 to TRBJ1-6; D call uncertain. This CDR3 spans 14 amino acids. Looked up from germline, CDR1 is SGHDT and CDR2 is YYEEEE. V dropped 0 bases and J dropped 7 bases, with 8 bases sitting between them. CDR3 DNA: TGTGCCAGCAGCTTGGGGCGGGCCAATTCACCCCTCCACTTT. It is translated as CASSLGRANSPLHF.

The chain links TRBV25-1 to TRBJ1-4; D might be TRBD1 (5 bases). The ends were cut back, 1 base at V and 4 bases at J, with 10 bases in the middle. This CDR3 has 15 amino acids. The germline CDR1 and CDR2 sequences are MGHDK and SYGVNS. The CDR3 sequence: CASSESGTYNEKLFF. The CDR3 nucleotides are TGTGCCAGCAGTGAATCGGGGACCTATAATGAAAAACTGTTTTTT.

This clone was observed a handful of times. The J gene is TRBJ1-2, the V gene TRBV29-1; a possible D gene is TRBD1 (6 bases). CDR3 size: 13 residues. CDR1 and CDR2 from the germline V gene are SQVTM and ANQGSEA. V was clipped by 4 bases and J by 6 bases, with 15 bases between them. In nucleotides, the CDR3 is TGCAGCGTTGCGAGACCTTCAGGGGATGGCTACACCTTC. Translated, it gives CSVARPSGDGYTF.

The chain links TRBV30 to TRBJ1-5; D ambiguous. The germline CDR1 and CDR2 sequences are GTSNPN and SVGIG (reference sequence). The CDR3 is 14 amino acids. The ends were cut back, 0 bases at V and 3 bases at J, with 9 bases in the middle. CDR3 bases: TGTGCCTGGAGTGTAAAACGGGACAATCAGCCCCAGCATTTT. This codes for CAWSVKRDNQPQHF.

The chain uses TRBV29-1 and TRBJ2-3; D not certain. Germline CDR1 reads SQVTM; CDR2 reads ANQGSEA. Trimming cost V 4 bases and J 0 bases, with 8 bases left between them. This CDR3 has 13 amino acids. In nucleotides, the CDR3 is TGCAGCGTTGGGGTTGGAAGCACAGATACGCAGTATTTT. Protein product: CSVGVGSTDTQYF.

This sequence joins TRBV27 and TRBJ1-6; TRBD1 is a possible D gene (5 bases). The CDR3 covers 15 residues. V was trimmed by 2 bases and J by 3 bases, leaving 8 bases between them. Germline CDR1 is MNHEY and CDR2 is SMNVEV (reference sequence). The CDR3 DNA reads TGTGCCAGCAGTTTACGGAGGGGCTATAATTCACCCCTCCACTTT. Amino acid sequence: CASSLRRGYNSPLHF.

The V call is TRBV6-5, the J call TRBJ1-1; the D is unclear. V was trimmed by 1 base and J by 1 base, leaving 7 bases between them. The CDR3 spans 14 residues. Germline V gives CDR1 MNHEY, CDR2 SVGAGI. CDR3 residues: CASSYLTRNTEAFF. The CDR3 nucleotides read TGTGCCAGCAGTTACTTAACAAGGAACACTGAAGCTTTCTTT.

This clone has only a few counts. This chain connects TRBV29-1 to TRBJ1-1; 7 bases are a match to TRBD1. The CDR3 contains 17 residues. In germline, CDR1 is SQVTM, CDR2 ANQGSEA. Trimming removed 7 bases from V and 0 bases from J; junction bases left unmatched: 17. CDR3 in DNA: TGCAGCGCCTCAGGTCCCGGGACAGTATCCATGAACACTGAAGCTTTCTTT. Translation gives CSASGPGTVSMNTEAFF.

The chain combines TRBV2 with TRBJ1-4; the D is unclear. CDR1 is SNHLY, CDR2 FYNNEI, per germline. This CDR3 region has 13 residues. The V and J ends lost 4 bases and 5 bases respectively, with 8 bases between them. CDR3: CASSVVENEKLFF. CDR3 coding DNA: TGTGCCAGCAGTGTAGTAGAGAATGAAAAACTGTTTTTT.

This clone was recorded a few times. The V call is TRBV5-1, the J call TRBJ1-2, with D perhaps matching TRBD1 (6 bases). The CDR3 loop spans 14 amino acids. Germline V gene sequence: CDR1 SGHRS, CDR2 YFSETQ. The V gene lost 4 bases and the J gene lost 2 bases, with 12 bases spanning the gap. The CDR3 region is CASSPTTGNYGYTF. The CDR3 nucleotides are TGCGCCAGCAGCCCGACCACAGGGAACTATGGCTACACCTTC.

CDR3 nucleotide sequence: TGCAGCGTCCCCTCCAGGTCGTCAGATACGCAGTATTTT. Its protein product is CSVPSRSSDTQYF. The rearrangement joins TRBV29-1 to TRBJ2-3; the D is unclear. The CDR3 sequence is 13 residues long. Germline CDR1 SQVTM, CDR2 ANQGSEA. V shed 6 bases and J shed 4 bases, with 14 bases lying between them.

Note on this clone: In the same sample, other DNA sequences code for this CDR3. The V call is TRBV29-1, the J call TRBJ2-3; weak D call: TRBD2 (5 bases). V shed 6 bases and J shed 5 bases, with 9 bases lying between them. The germline gives CDR1 SQVTM, CDR2 ANQGSEA. This CDR3 is 11 amino acids long. Here the CDR3 DNA reads TGCAGCGTCCCCCGGGGAGATACGCAGTATTTT. Residues: CSVPRGDTQYF.

This clone was observed a single time. This chain links TRBV7-3 with TRBJ2-2; D might be TRBD1 (5 bases). There are 13 residues in the CDR3. Trimming stripped 3 bases from V and 5 bases from J, with 7 bases between. The V gene's germline CDR1 is SGHTA and CDR2 FQGTGA. The CDR3 region has the DNA TGTGCCAGCAGCTTCCAGGGTACCGGGGAGCTGTTTTTT. Its protein is CASSFQGTGELFF.

The V call is TRBV30, the J call TRBJ1-1, with no clear D. V was shortened by 0 bases and J by 9 bases, with 11 bases between the two germline ends. The CDR3 has 12 amino acids. Germline values: CDR1 GTSNPN, CDR2 SVGIG (reference sequence). The CDR3 DNA is TGTGCCTGGAGTGTAATTTTCCCTCAAGCTTTCTTT. This encodes CAWSVIFPQAFF. The whole variable domain, filled in from reference TRBV30 and TRBJ1-1, reads SQTIHQWPATLVQPVGSPLSLECTVEGTSNPNLYWYRQAAGRGLQLLFYSVGIGQISSEVPQNLSASRPQDRQFILSSKKLLLSDSGFYLCAWSVIFPQAFFGQGTRLTVV.